The T cell receptor beta chain under discussion was sequenced for a study of CD8+CD57+ T cells in acquired aplastic anemia. The wider study: Recorded DNA amounts for sorted CD4+ and CD8+ cells had an average of 3.2 ug. Where healthy donors were concerned, CD4+ cells averaged about 11 million reads.

This clonotype was detected only a few times. Its antigen is as yet unknown. Study-level results: Researchers report that about 28 CD8+ CDR3 sequences appeared in both patients and controls.

V was trimmed by 0 bases and J by 6 bases, leaving 15 bases between them. The CDR3 has 17 amino acids. Germline CDR1 reads LGHDT; CDR2 reads YNNKEL (reference sequence). Genomic DNA provided the template from which TCR beta VDJ and CDR3 profiles were obtained. TCRdb processed the reads anew with MiXCR; each CDR3 protein has one entry. The sample includes under 250,000 distinct CDR3 sequences, roughly 35% seen only once; the top ten take around 1.1%. Sequencing used sorted CD4+, CD8+, or CD8+CD57+ T cells (not recorded which) from PBMCs. The V and J genes are TRBV3-1 and TRBJ1-6; D is unresolved. The source of this sequence is a human donor in good health, serving as a control. Here the CDR3 reads CASSQEGPRNGNSPLHF. As DNA, the CDR3 is TGTGCCAGCAGCCAAGAAGGGCCCCGAAACGGTAATTCACCCCTCCACTTT.